A single sample is the source of the 8 T cell receptor beta chains below, sequenced in a study of blood T cell repertoires in COVID-19. Data came from immunoSEQ multiplex PCR; TCRdb stores just in-frame clones and leaves some out. This repertoire shows over 400,000 clones, about 88% found once; its top ten account for 6.5% to 9.5%. The sequenced material came from PBMCs or T cells enriched from blood (not recorded which). All receptors come from a woman aged 60-75 years who had recovered from COVID-19.

Here the CDR3 reads CASSVGYSSGANVLTF. CDR3 DNA sequence: TGTGCCAGTAGTGTAGGCTACTCCTCTGGGGCCAACGTCCTGACTTTC. The rearrangement joins TRBV19 to TRBJ2-6; D remains unclear. The germline CDR1 and CDR2 sequences are LNHDA and SQIVND (reference sequence). CDR3 size: 16 residues. Deletions cut 5 bases from V and 0 bases from J, with 11 bases between.

This clone was seen only once. The same CDR3 is also encoded by other DNA sequences in this sample. The V gene is TRBV2, the J gene TRBJ1-4; D call uncertain. The CDR3 is made up of 13 amino acids. The V and J ends lost 7 bases and 3 bases respectively, with 9 bases between them. Germline V gene lookup returns CDR1 SNHLY and CDR2 FYNNEI. CDR3 in DNA: TGTGCCAGCAACCGGGGTTCTAATGAAAAACTGTTTTTT. Its protein is CASNRGSNEKLFF.

The chain has TRBV29-1 and TRBJ1-1, with D possibly TRBD1 on 6 matching bases. Germline V gene sequence: CDR1 SQVTM, CDR2 ANQGSEA. CDR3 length equals 13 residues. Trimming removed 6 bases from V and 0 bases from J, with 11 bases in between. CDR3 nucleotides: TGCAGCGTCCAGGGGACGGTGAACACTGAAGCTTTCTTT. Translation gives CSVQGTVNTEAFF. The entire variable domain, with the rest obtained from reference TRBV29-1 and TRBJ1-1, is as follows: SAVISQKPSRDICQRGTSLTIQCQVDSQVTMMFWYRQQPGQSLTLIATANQGSEATYESGFVIDKFPISRPNLTFSTLTVSNMSPEDSSIYLCSVQGTVNTEAFFGQGTRLTVV.

This sequence joins TRBV9 and TRBJ1-5; 9 bases are a match to TRBD1. The CDR3 extends over 17 amino acids. The germline CDR1 and CDR2 sequences are SGDLS and YYNGEE. Germline trimming cut 4 bases from V and 1 base from J; bases unmatched to any gene: 9. The CDR3 DNA reads TGTGCCAGCAGCTCCGGGACAGGGTGGGGGAGCAATCAGCCCCAGCATTTT. Its translation is CASSSGTGWGSNQPQHF.

In its sample, this clone was seen once. The chain couples TRBV4-1 to TRBJ1-4; 8 bases are a match to TRBD1. This CDR3 comprises 16 residues. Germline values: CDR1 MGHRA, CDR2 YSYEKL. V was pared by 4 bases and J by 6 bases, with 10 bases of the junction left unmatched. This CDR3 is CASSRPLEDRDEKLFF. CDR3 bases: TGCGCCAGCAGCCGCCCGCTGGAGGACAGGGATGAAAAACTGTTTTTT.

This clone was picked up one time. One junction end does not reproduce the germline sequence, and a read error may be involved. The rearrangement joins TRBV27 to TRBJ2-7; weak D call: TRBD2 (6 bases). Germline assignment: CDR1 MNHEY and CDR2 SMNVEV (reference sequence). The length of the CDR3 is 14 residues. The CDR3 nucleotides are TGTGCCAGCAGTTCGTATGGATCCGGGAGCGAGCAATACTTC. This gives the protein CASSSYGSGSEQYF.

The J gene is TRBJ1-6, the V gene TRBV6-6, with 11 nucleotides matching TRBD1. Losses at the gene ends were 6 bases for V and 7 bases for J; bases not matched to a gene: 2. This CDR3 region has 14 residues. Germline CDR1 reads MNHNY; CDR2 reads SVGAGI (reference sequence). In DNA form, the CDR3 reads TGTGCCAGCAGGGACAGGGGGCTGAATTCACCCCTCCACTTT. The encoded protein is CASRDRGLNSPLHF.

The rearrangement links TRBV18 to TRBJ2-5; D is unclear. Germline values: CDR1 KGHSH, CDR2 LQKENI. This CDR3 is built from 13 residues. The ends were cut back, 3 bases at V and 0 bases at J, with 5 bases in the middle. DNA of the CDR3: TGTGCCAGCTCACCGCAGTACCAAGAGACCCAGTACTTC. Translation: CASSPQYQETQYF.